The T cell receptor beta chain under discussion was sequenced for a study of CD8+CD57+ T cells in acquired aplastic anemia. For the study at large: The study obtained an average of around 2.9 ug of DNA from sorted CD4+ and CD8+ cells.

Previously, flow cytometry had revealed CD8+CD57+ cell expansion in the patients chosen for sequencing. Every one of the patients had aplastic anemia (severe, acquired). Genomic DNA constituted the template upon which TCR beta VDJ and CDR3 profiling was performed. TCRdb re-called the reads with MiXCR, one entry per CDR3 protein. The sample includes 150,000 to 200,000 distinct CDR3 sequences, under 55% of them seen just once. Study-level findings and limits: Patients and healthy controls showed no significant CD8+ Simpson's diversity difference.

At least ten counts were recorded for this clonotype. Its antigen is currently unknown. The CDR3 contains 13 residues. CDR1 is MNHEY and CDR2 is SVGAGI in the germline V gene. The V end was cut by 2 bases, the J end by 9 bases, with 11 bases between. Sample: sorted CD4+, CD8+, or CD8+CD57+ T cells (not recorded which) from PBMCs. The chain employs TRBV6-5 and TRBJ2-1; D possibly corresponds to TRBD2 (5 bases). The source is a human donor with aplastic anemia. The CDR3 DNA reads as TGTGCCAGCAGTTACGCCTGGGAGTTTGAGCAGTTCTTC. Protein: CASSYAWEFEQFF.